This record looks at one T cell receptor (beta chain) sequence and its context. No cognate antigen has been identified for it. No qualities accompany the bases; no much larger clone lies one base away. In Seattle, one collaborating source enrolled patients while the infection was active and tracked those patients longitudinally over the course of disease. The collaborating institutions used their own protocols to collect whole blood in K2EDTA tubes. For TCRbeta analysis, collaborator samples were shipped as frozen whole blood, as isolated PBMCs, or as DNA extracted from either sample type. This sample is part of a study of blood T cell repertoires in COVID-19 (dated by TCRdb to 2018 to 2020). Study-level background: Samples from collaborators originated in the United States, Italy and Spain and spanned both the acute and convalescent phases of COVID-19. The repertoires were released in a freely available public database intended as a resource for research on the immune response to SARS-CoV-2. Samples came from the ongoing ImmuneRACE study (first 160 participants) plus 1,254 subjects from 6 global collaborators. The sample metadata nearly always contained a de-identified subject ID, COVID-19 status, age in years and sex. The dataset comprised deeply sampled blood TCRbeta repertoires from subjects exposed to, actively infected with, or recovered from COVID-19. The material from the prospective study consisted of cDNA or gDNA derived from T cells, B-cell-depleted T cells, or PBMCs. Where available, HLA class I and class II types were taken from metadata supplied by the sample provider and were not determined by assay-based typing. General conclusions and limits of the study: How much clinical and demographic metadata was included differed by source and by participant, and the metadata was provided uncurated.

V loses 1 base, J loses 1 base, and the germline ends lie 10 bases apart. The CDR1 and CDR2 encoded by the germline V gene (reference sequence) are SEHNR and FQNEAQ. Measured from the cysteine to the phenylalanine, the CDR3 is 15 residues long. The read is trimmed to its CDR3 DNA, 45 bases read in frame from base 1. TCRbeta CDR3 regions were amplified from genomic DNA using the immunoSEQ Assay, a bias-controlled multiplex PCR. The paper's processing steps were these. The number of nucleated cells in each sample was estimated from the amplification of reference gene primers within the assay. Sequence reads were collapsed and filtered to measure the absolute abundance of every unique TCRbeta CDR3 rearrangement. For each sample, productive Simpson clonality was calculated as the square root of Simpson's diversity index across productive rearrangements. TCRdb limited this immuneACCESS table to in-frame rearrangements with V and J called. A share of clones is missing; checked studies link under half to unresolved V genes, and the rest is unexplained. The DNA was the basis for D and trimming; V, J and clone size are from that table. For this sample there are 95,000 to 150,000 clones; roughly four fifths appear just once. About a sixth of the sample goes to the ten largest clones.

Sequencing was done on a sample of peripheral blood. The rearrangement joined TRBV7-9 to TRBJ1-1, with a weak D call of TRBD1 (6 bases match). The receptor was isolated from a young man with COVID-19, enrolled during active disease. The DNA sequence reads TGTGCCAGCAGCTTAGGGGGGCTCCGGAACACTGAAGCTTTCTTT. Translated, this is CASSLGGLRNTEAFF.